The next 19 T cell receptor beta chains were all read from a single sample in a study of human T cells and chemical hapten exposure. TCRdb passed the RACE reads through MiXCR, listing each CDR3 protein once. The sample has about 80,000 distinct CDR3 sequences; approximately 14% are singletons. Time point specified: pre-sensitization, week 0. As to treatment: therapeutic diphenylcyclopropenone sensitization with weekly scalp DPC. Source: whole blood, taken in connection with sensitization to the hapten diphenylcyclopropenone (DPC). These receptors came from a woman between 50 and 59 years old with alopecia areata. Some clones in this sample may be carry-over from other donors' samples.

The chain joins TRBV6-6 to TRBJ2-5; D not resolved. CDR1 is MNHNY and CDR2 is SVGAGI in the germline V gene (reference sequence). Trimming cost V 10 bases and J 1 base, with 10 bases left between them. The CDR3 extends over 12 amino acids. The CDR3 region has the DNA TGTGCCACCGGAAGAGTCCAAGAGACCCAGTACTTC. This translates into CATGRVQETQYF.

This rearrangement joins TRBV6-6 to TRBJ1-1, with D hard to call. The V gene lost 0 bases and the J gene lost 7 bases, with 6 bases spanning the gap. The germline V gene has CDR1 MNHNY and CDR2 SVGAGI (reference sequence). The CDR3 length is 12 residues. The CDR3, as DNA: TGTGCCAGCAGTTACTCGGGGAGTGAAGCTTTCTTT. Its protein product is CASSYSGSEAFF.

This clonotype was recorded many times. V and J are TRBV18 and TRBJ2-3, with TRBD2 matching over 10 bases. Germline V gene lookup returns CDR1 KGHSH and CDR2 LQKENI. This CDR3 is 16 amino acids long. The V gene end was trimmed by 2 bases and the J gene end by 4 bases; junction bases not matched to a gene: 6. In DNA form, the CDR3 reads TGTGCCAGCTCACCATTGTCTAGCGGGGGTCCAGATACGCAGTATTTT. Its translation: CASSPLSSGGPDTQYF.

This clonotype was counted between two and nine times. This chain links TRBV20-1 with TRBJ1-1; unclear D gene. The germline V gene has CDR1 DFQATT and CDR2 SNEGSKA (reference sequence). The CDR3 has 13 residues. Trimming shortened V by 5 bases and J by 1 base, and 11 bases separated the two germline ends. Written as DNA, the CDR3 is TGCAGTGCTCCCGGCCAGCAGAACACTGAAGCTTTCTTT. It yields the protein CSAPGQQNTEAFF.

In this sample, this clonotype turned up a few times. The V gene is TRBV7-8, the J gene TRBJ1-3; D ambiguous. Germline-derived CDR1 and CDR2 are SGHVS and FQNEAQ. V gave up 6 bases and J gave up 2 bases, with 2 bases separating them. The CDR3 sequence is 11 residues long. The CDR3 sequence is CASRAGNTIYF. The CDR3 region has the DNA TGTGCCAGCAGGGCTGGAAACACCATATATTTT.

This clonotype was seen a handful of times. The gene calls are TRBV20-1 and TRBJ2-7, with 9 bases fitting TRBD2. Germline V gene data show CDR1 as DFQATT and CDR2 as SNEGSKA (reference sequence). There are 14 residues in the CDR3. V shed 6 bases, J shed 4 bases, and the junction held 10 bases outside the gene matches. The DNA for the CDR3 is TGCAGTGCCCGAGATAGCGGGAGAGGGTACGAGCAGTACTTC. Translation: CSARDSGRGYEQYF.

This clonotype was detected many times. This chain uses TRBV28 with TRBJ1-5; no clear D. Per germline, CDR1 MDHEN and CDR2 SYDVKM. The CDR3 runs 13 residues. V was cut by 6 bases and J by 7 bases, with 13 bases left in between. CDR3 DNA: TGTGCCAGCAGATCACAGTGGGTACAGCCCCAGCATTTT. Translated, it gives CASRSQWVQPQHF.

This clonotype was seen a few times. V usage is TRBV5-5 and J usage is TRBJ2-3, with 9 bases matching TRBD1. The CDR3 covers 17 residues. Germline trimming cut 2 bases from V and 4 bases from J; bases unmatched to any gene: 11. Germline values: CDR1 SGHKS, CDR2 YYEKEE (reference sequence). CDR3 in DNA: TGTGCCAGCAGCTTTCATCTGGACAGGGGTAGAGCAGATACGCAGTATTTT. Encoded protein: CASSFHLDRGRADTQYF.

The table lists this clonotype with a few counts. The chain joins TRBV29-1 to TRBJ2-1; 8 positions match TRBD1. The CDR3 is 13 residues long. The germline V gene encodes CDR1 SQVTM and CDR2 ANQGSEA. Losses at the gene ends were 4 bases for V and 6 bases for J; bases not matched to a gene: 5. The CDR3 DNA reads TGCAGCGTTGGGGGACAGGTGACCAATGAGCAGTTCTTC. This codes for CSVGGQVTNEQFF.

This clonotype was detected a few times. The J gene is TRBJ2-1, the V gene TRBV19; TRBD2 matches 7 bases. Germline V gene data show CDR1 as LNHDA and CDR2 as SQIVND (reference sequence). This CDR3 region has 14 residues. Trimming removed 11 bases from V and 0 bases from J; junction bases left unmatched: 7. The CDR3 nucleotides read TGTGCCGCAGGCGGGAGCAGCTCCTACAATGAGCAGTTCTTC. Amino acid sequence: CAAGGSSSYNEQFF. The whole variable domain, remainder taken from reference TRBV19 and TRBJ2-1, is DGGITQSPKYLFRKEGQNVTLSCEQNLNHDAMYWYRQDPGQGLRLIYYSQIVNDFQKGDIAEGYSVSREKKESFPLTVTSAQKNPTAFYLCAAGGSSSYNEQFFGPGTRLTVL.

This clonotype was recorded a few times. The V call is TRBV5-6, the J call TRBJ1-1; TRBD1 aligns across 8 bases. J lost 4 bases, V lost 5 bases, and 4 bases had no gene match. Germline assignment: CDR1 SGHDT and CDR2 YYEEEE. The CDR3 covers 13 residues. This CDR3 reads CASRQQGVTEAFF. CDR3 sequence (DNA): TGTGCCAGCAGACAACAGGGGGTCACTGAAGCTTTCTTT.

This clonotype was detected only a few times. The chain links TRBV3-1 to TRBJ1-2; no reliable D call. This CDR3 comprises 15 residues. Trimming stripped 1 base from V and 4 bases from J, with 13 bases between. Per germline, CDR1 LGHDT and CDR2 YNNKEL (reference sequence). The DNA of the CDR3 is TGTGCCAGCAGCCAAGTTTTAGGGTCGTCCTATGGCTACACCTTC. This encodes CASSQVLGSSYGYTF.

The rearrangement links TRBV18 to TRBJ1-2; no clear D. The CDR3 sequence is 12 residues long. Trimming removed 6 bases at V and 3 bases at J, with 8 bases between. CDR1 and CDR2 (germline): KGHSH, LQKENI. The CDR3 protein is CASSPGDYGYTF. CDR3 DNA: TGTGCCAGCTCCCCCGGAGACTATGGCTACACCTTC. The complete variable domain, with remaining parts taken from reference TRBV18 and TRBJ1-2, reads NAGVMQNPRHLVRRRGQEARLRCSPMKGHSHVYWYRQLPEEGLKFMVYLQKENIIDESGMPKERFSAEFPKEGPSILRIQQVVRGDSAAYFCASSPGDYGYTFGSGTRLTVV.

The genes are TRBV2 and TRBJ2-7; D tentatively reads TRBD1 or TRBD2 (6 bases each). Germline assignment: CDR1 SNHLY and CDR2 FYNNEI. CDR3 size: 14 residues. V was trimmed by 4 bases and J by 2 bases, leaving 12 bases between them. CDR3 DNA sequence: TGTGCCAGCAGTGGTGGAGGGGACACCTACGAGCAGTACTTC. It translates to CASSGGGDTYEQYF.

V usage is TRBV6-5 and J usage is TRBJ2-2; no definite D call. Trimming took off 8 bases at V and 1 base at J, with 11 bases between the two ends. The CDR3 runs to 14 residues. CDR1 MNHEY and CDR2 SVGAGI come from the germline V gene. The CDR3: CASGRIGNTGELFF. DNA of the CDR3: TGTGCCAGCGGAAGGATAGGGAACACCGGGGAGCTGTTTTTT.

This chain links TRBV20-1 with TRBJ2-3; TRBD2 matches at 9 bases. The CDR3 spans 14 residues. Germline V lookup: CDR1 DFQATT, CDR2 SNEGSKA (reference sequence). The J segment lost 2 bases and the V segment lost 2 bases, leaving 2 bases of the junction unmatched. CDR3 in amino acids: CSARPSGITDTQYF. The DNA of the CDR3 is TGCAGTGCTAGACCTAGCGGGATCACAGATACGCAGTATTTT.

This clonotype was observed a few times. The V call is TRBV28, the J call TRBJ1-2; D not resolved. Trimming shortened V by 5 bases and J by 4 bases, and 14 bases separated the two germline ends. The germline V gene encodes CDR1 MDHEN and CDR2 SYDVKM. The CDR3 is 14 amino acids. CDR3 coding DNA: TGTGCCAGCAGTACCGGTATTGGGTTCTATGGCTACACCTTC. Translating gives CASSTGIGFYGYTF.

This CDR3 is CASSEQKTNTGELFF. DNA for the CDR3: TGTGCCAGCAGTGAACAGAAAACGAACACCGGGGAGCTGTTTTTT. This chain joins TRBV2 and TRBJ2-2, with D uncertain. The germline V and J ends were trimmed by 2 bases and 0 bases, with 7 bases remaining between them. The CDR3 contains 15 residues. CDR1 and CDR2 from the germline V gene are SNHLY and FYNNEI.

By share of the sample, this clonotype is medium-sized (0.01 to 0.1%). This chain uses TRBV29-1 with TRBJ2-7, with D uncertain. The CDR3 length is 13 residues. Germline V gene sequence: CDR1 SQVTM, CDR2 ANQGSEA. Trimming stripped 0 bases from V and 9 bases from J, with 15 bases between. The CDR3 spells CSVEDQQGVGQYF. The DNA of the CDR3 is TGCAGCGTTGAAGACCAACAAGGCGTTGGGCAGTACTTC.